A single T cell receptor (beta chain) is shown here with its context. This record comes from a study of blood T cell repertoires in COVID-19. Background on the study: Acute-phase and convalescent COVID-19 samples originated in the United States, Italy and Spain.

Generated by immunoSEQ multiplex PCR, the TCRdb table keeps only in-frame clones and is missing some. The sample holds roughly 140,000 clones, roughly 72% seen once. The CDR3 runs to 13 residues. V was trimmed by 5 bases and J by 8 bases, leaving 15 bases between them. Germline values: CDR1 SGHTA, CDR2 FQGTGA. The specimen was peripheral blood. The TCR originated in a woman of 80 years or more with acute or convalescent COVID-19. This chain uses TRBV7-3 with TRBJ1-1; D is possibly TRBD1 (6 bases). CDR3 sequence reads: CASSPGEGREAFF. For the CDR3, the DNA is TGTGCCAGCAGCCCAGGGGAGGGACGGGAAGCTTTCTTT.